The T cell receptor (beta chain) described here comes from a study of T cell responses to AZD1222 COVID-19 vaccine. CDR3 length: 13 residues. The germline CDR1 and CDR2 sequences are MNHEY and SMNVEV (reference sequence). V trimming: 5 bases; J trimming: 5 bases; junction bases outside the gene matches: 3. The study, taken as a whole, reports: Just a handful of AZD1222 recipients were seropositive at baseline. Clonal diversity was possibly underestimated, and white British individuals and females predominated among donors. Rises in breadth and depth of Spike-specific TCRs came after two AZD1222 doses.

To note about this clone: Its antigen is as yet unknown.

Profiling relied on immunoSEQ multiplex PCR, and the TCRdb table lists in-frame clones only, not all of them. The data hold some 97,000 clones, with just under 90% observed a single time. The clonotype was recovered from an adult in good health. The V gene is TRBV27, the J gene TRBJ1-5; 7 nucleotides agree with TRBD1. Sequenced material: peripheral blood, taken on day 0 of AZD1222 vaccination. This chain's CDR3 is CASSPDRDQPQHF. In nucleotides, the CDR3 is TGTGCCAGCAGTCCTGACAGGGATCAGCCCCAGCATTTT.